This T cell receptor (beta chain) was sequenced during a study of T cells in Graves' hyperthyroidism and ophthalmopathy. The investigators amplified TCR beta CDR3 regions from RNA transcripts. TCR CDR3 underwent first-round RT-PCR with the HTBI primer set. Each CDR3 protein is one row after TCRdb ran MiXCR on the multiplex PCR reads. The sample carries roughly 660,000 distinct CDR3 sequences, 15% to 20% recorded once. There are 16 residues in the CDR3. The ends lost 0 bases at V and 3 bases at J; junction bases unmatched: 0. CDR1 is MNHEY, CDR2 SVGAGI, per germline. Graves' hyperthyroidism without ophthalmopathy progression within 18 months was termed stable. Fresh peripheral blood, around 9.5 ml, yielded the PBMCs.

Sequencing input: blood. This chain joins TRBV6-5 and TRBJ2-1, with 12 bases matching TRBD2. The clonotype originates from a man aged 50 to 60 with Graves' hyperthyroidism. The CDR3 sequence: CASSYSTSGSYNEQFF. CDR3 nucleotides: TGTGCCAGCAGTTACTCGACTAGCGGGAGCTACAATGAGCAGTTCTTC.